These 8 T cell receptor beta chains came from one sample sequenced in a study of shared clonotypes between healthy human individuals. CD45RO-negative, CCR7-positively selected cells formed the naive CD8 fraction, excluding terminally differentiated effector memory CD45RA+ cells. Only in-frame clones appear in the TCRdb table, and some are missing; sequencing was by immunoSEQ multiplex PCR. The data contain about 2.1 million clones, 93% of them singletons. Sequenced input: naive CD8+ T cells from PBMCs. Source of these receptors: a man between 18 and 29 years old in good health. Some clones in this sample may be carry-over from other donors' samples.

Only one count was recorded for this clone. This chain joins TRBV6-1 and TRBJ1-4; 8 bases are a match to TRBD1. The germline V gene has CDR1 MNHNS and CDR2 SASEGT. The CDR3 loop spans 15 amino acids. The ends lost 2 bases at V and 11 bases at J; junction bases unmatched: 10. As DNA, the CDR3 is TGTGCCAGCAGTGAAACCGGGACAGGCCGATCCAAACTGTTTTTT. Translation gives CASSETGTGRSKLFF.

This chain joins TRBV7-2 and TRBJ2-5; unclear D gene. Trimming pared 4 bases from V and 0 bases from J, leaving 9 bases between. The CDR3 length is 14 residues. In germline, CDR1 is SGHTA, CDR2 FQGNSA. In DNA, the CDR3 is TGTGCCAGCAGCTCCACAGTGGACCAAGAGACCCAGTACTTC. It yields the protein CASSSTVDQETQYF.

The V call is TRBV19, the J call TRBJ1-5; D is possibly TRBD1 (6 bases). The CDR3 loop spans 15 amino acids. Germline lookup yields CDR1 LNHDA and CDR2 SQIVND (reference sequence). Trimming pared 0 bases from V and 6 bases from J, leaving 12 bases between. In nucleotides, the CDR3 is TGTGCCAGTAGTATAGATCTGTTGGGGGCTCAGCCCCAGCATTTT. It specifies CASSIDLLGAQPQHF. The full variable domain, with the rest looked up from reference TRBV19 and TRBJ1-5, is DGGITQSPKYLFRKEGQNVTLSCEQNLNHDAMYWYRQDPGQGLRLIYYSQIVNDFQKGDIAEGYSVSREKKESFPLTVTSAQKNPTAFYLCASSIDLLGAQPQHFGDGTRLSIL.

The rearrangement links TRBV7-2 to TRBJ2-4, with 10 bases that match TRBD2. The CDR3 length is 17 residues. The V segment lost 5 bases and the J segment 6 bases; nucleotides outside the gene matches: 13. Germline-derived CDR1 and CDR2 are SGHTA and FQGNSA. The CDR3 DNA follows: TGTGCCAGCAGCCGGGGGCTAGCGGGAGTCTGGGGAAACATTCAGTACTTC. Its translation: CASSRGLAGVWGNIQYF.

In DNA form, the CDR3 reads TGTGCCAGCAGCGTAGGGAATACAGCAGTTAATGAAAAACTGTTTTTT. Residues: CASSVGNTAVNEKLFF. The V gene is TRBV9, the J gene TRBJ1-4; the D is unclear. V gave up 0 bases and J gave up 4 bases, with 13 bases separating them. The CDR3 runs 16 residues. Germline values: CDR1 SGDLS, CDR2 YYNGEE.

V usage is TRBV5-1 and J usage is TRBJ2-2, with D maybe TRBD1 (7 bases). Germline CDR1 SGHRS, CDR2 YFSETQ. The CDR3 extends over 18 amino acids. Trimming pared 0 bases from V and 3 bases from J, leaving 18 bases between. The CDR3 protein is CASSLVAPGGSDTGELFF. CDR3 in DNA: TGCGCCAGCAGCTTGGTGGCCCCAGGGGGGTCGGACACCGGGGAGCTGTTTTTT.

In nucleotides, the CDR3 is TGTGCCACCTTTGAGCAGTTCTTC. Translation: CATFEQFF. The chain uses TRBV7-9 and TRBJ2-1; the D is unclear. Trimming pared 10 bases from V and 9 bases from J, leaving 4 bases between. The CDR3 extends over 8 amino acids. Germline V gene lookup returns CDR1 SEHNR and CDR2 FQNEAQ (reference sequence).

The rearrangement links TRBV6-6 to TRBJ2-3, with D unclear. The CDR3 runs to 12 residues. The germline gives CDR1 MNHNY, CDR2 SVGAGI (reference sequence). Trimming left V 1 base short and J 5 bases short, with 4 bases between. The CDR3 sequence is CASSYYGDTQYF. The CDR3 nucleotides are TGTGCCAGCAGTTACTATGGAGATACGCAGTATTTT.